A single sample gave rise to the 30 T cell receptor beta chains below, sequenced in a study of T cell changes during pregnancy in multiple sclerosis. The protocol was immunoSEQ multiplex PCR, while the TCRdb copy is restricted to in-frame clones and leaves out a portion. The sample carries 25,000 to 30,000 clones, 85% to 90% recorded once. Material: CD4+ T cells from peripheral blood mononuclear cells, obtained in the second trimester of pregnancy. The receptors derive from a female donor with multiple sclerosis, enrolled in a pregnancy study.

This CDR3 reads CASSLAGNYGYTF. As DNA, the CDR3 is TGTGCCAGCAGCTTGGCAGGGAACTATGGCTACACCTTC. This chain links TRBV7-3 with TRBJ1-2; maybe TRBD1 (5 bases). This CDR3 spans 13 amino acids. Germline CDR1 and CDR2: SGHTA and FQGTGA. Trimming removed 3 bases at V and 2 bases at J, with 7 bases between.

The chain uses TRBV5-1 and TRBJ2-5, with TRBD1 identical over 9 bases. The CDR3 totals 13 residues. V lost 5 bases to trimming and J lost 5 bases; unmatched junction nucleotides: 4. Germline CDR1 is SGHRS and CDR2 is YFSETQ. The CDR3 sequence is CASRRTGVETQYF. CDR3 sequence (DNA): TGCGCCAGCAGAAGGACAGGGGTCGAGACCCAGTACTTC.

This chain uses TRBV9 with TRBJ1-2, with D possibly being TRBD1 (6 bases). The CDR3 runs to 15 residues. The germline CDR1 and CDR2 sequences are SGDLS and YYNGEE. Trimming left V 3 bases short and J 4 bases short, with 16 bases between. The CDR3, as DNA: TGTGCCAGCAGCGGCCAGCGGACAGACGTCTATGGCTACACCTTC. It codes for CASSGQRTDVYGYTF.

The DNA for the CDR3 is TGTGCCAGCAGCTTCGCCCGCGGGCCCCCCTACGAGCAGTACTTC. This gives the protein CASSFARGPPYEQYF. The chain carries TRBV11-2 and TRBJ2-7; maybe TRBD2 (5 bases). CDR1 SGHAT and CDR2 FQNNGV come from the germline V gene. With 3 bases removed from V and 2 bases from J, the gap between germline ends came to 14 bases. This CDR3 has 15 amino acids.

This sequence joins TRBV9 and TRBJ1-2; 8 bases map to TRBD1. The germline gives CDR1 SGDLS, CDR2 YYNGEE. The CDR3 is 15 amino acids. The J segment lost 8 bases and the V segment lost 3 bases, leaving 12 bases of the junction unmatched. CDR3 sequence (DNA): TGTGCCAGCAGCGCTAGACAGGGGAATATTGGAGGCTACACCTTC. Protein product: CASSARQGNIGGYTF.

The chain joins TRBV7-3 to TRBJ2-3; a possible D gene is TRBD2 (5 bases). V lost 2 bases and J 3 bases, leaving 15 bases between the germline ends. Germline CDR1 SGHTA, CDR2 FQGTGA. This CDR3 is 16 amino acids long. The CDR3 nucleotides are TGTGCCAGCAGCTTAGGGATAACTAGGACTACAGATACGCAGTATTTT. As protein: CASSLGITRTTDTQYF.

CDR3 amino acids: CASSSAGGAETQYF. The CDR3 bases are TGTGCCAGCAGTTCCGCCGGCGGGGCTGAGACCCAGTACTTC. The V and J genes are TRBV5-4 and TRBJ2-5; perhaps TRBD2 as D (6 bases). The CDR3 has 14 residues. Trimming stripped 5 bases from V and 5 bases from J, with 16 bases between. Germline values: CDR1 SGHNT, CDR2 YYREEE (reference sequence). Drawing the rest from reference TRBV5-4 and TRBJ2-5, the complete variable domain is ETGVTQSPTHLIKTRGQQVTLRCSSQSGHNTVSWYQQALGQGPQFIFQYYREEENGRGNFPPRFSGLQFPNYSSELNVNALELDDSALYLCASSSAGGAETQYFGPGTRLLVL.

The chain has TRBV19 and TRBJ2-5, with 8 bases matching TRBD1. V lost 6 bases to trimming and J lost 7 bases; unmatched junction nucleotides: 7. The CDR3 is made up of 13 amino acids. CDR1 is LNHDA and CDR2 is SQIVND in the germline V gene (reference sequence). The CDR3, as DNA: TGTGCCAGTAGCATCAGGGGGCGCGGGACCCAGTACTTC. This encodes CASSIRGRGTQYF.

The gene calls are TRBV5-1 and TRBJ1-4, with 7 bases aligning to TRBD1. The germline V gene encodes CDR1 SGHRS and CDR2 YFSETQ. With V trimmed by 4 bases and J by 7 bases, 7 bases remained unmatched. This CDR3 has 14 residues. The CDR3 is CASSMTGYSEKLFF. The CDR3 nucleotides are TGCGCCAGCAGCATGACAGGGTATAGTGAAAAACTGTTTTTT.

This clone came up a few times. V gene TRBV29-1 combines with J gene TRBJ1-1; 10 bases fit TRBD1. V shed 4 bases, J shed 4 bases, and the junction held 3 bases outside the gene matches. This CDR3 is built from 13 residues. Germline CDR1 and CDR2: SQVTM and ANQGSEA. The CDR3 region has the DNA TGCAGCGTTGGACAGGGGGCGCGCACTGAAGCTTTCTTT. It yields the protein CSVGQGARTEAFF.

This chain uses TRBV5-1 with TRBJ1-1, with D possibly TRBD1 on 5 matching bases. From germline, CDR1 is SGHRS and CDR2 YFSETQ. The CDR3 has 13 residues. The V end was cut by 9 bases, the J end by 4 bases, with 16 bases between. The CDR3 DNA reads TGCGCCACCTCTCCCAGGGATTCCACTGAAGCTTTCTTT. Residues: CATSPRDSTEAFF.

The count of this clone is one. The chain joins TRBV7-2 to TRBJ2-3, with unresolved D. Trimming left V 0 bases short and J 0 bases short, with 7 bases between. Germline CDR1 is SGHTA and CDR2 is FQGNSA. The CDR3 runs 15 residues. The CDR3 DNA follows: TGTGCCAGCAGCTTAGCGCGGCCTAGCACAGATACGCAGTATTTT. This gives the protein CASSLARPSTDTQYF. The whole variable domain, remainder taken from reference TRBV7-2 and TRBJ2-3, is GAGVSQSPSNKVTEKGKDVELRCDPISGHTALYWYRQSLGQGLEFLIYFQGNSAPDKSGLPSDRFSAERTGGSVSTLTIQRTQQEDSAVYLCASSLARPSTDTQYFGPGTRLTVL.

V usage is TRBV6-5 and J usage is TRBJ1-1, with TRBD1 identical over 8 bases. Germline values: CDR1 MNHEY, CDR2 SVGAGI. V shed 8 bases, J shed 6 bases, and the junction held 11 bases outside the gene matches. This CDR3 has 14 amino acids. The CDR3, as DNA: TGTGCCAGCGCGTCAGGGGGCAGTTTCGCTGAAGCTTTCTTT. As protein: CASASGGSFAEAFF.

The CDR3 loop is CATRQGGEQYF. CDR3 coding DNA: TGCGCCACCAGACAGGGGGGCGAGCAGTACTTC. The chain has TRBV10-1 and TRBJ2-7; TRBD1 agrees at 9 bases. Germline V gene data show CDR1 as WNHNN and CDR2 as SYGVQD (reference sequence). Germline trimming cut 10 bases from V and 6 bases from J; bases unmatched to any gene: 4. The CDR3 is 11 amino acids.

The chain has TRBV7-9 and TRBJ2-2; 8 positions match TRBD2. The V segment lost 10 bases and the J segment 4 bases; nucleotides outside the gene matches: 8. The CDR3 is made up of 14 amino acids. Per germline, CDR1 SEHNR and CDR2 FQNEAQ (reference sequence). In DNA, the CDR3 is TGTGCCACCGGCCGGGGGGGGCTCACCGGGGAGCTGTTTTTT. Protein sequence: CATGRGGLTGELFF.

This clone was found once. The chain has TRBV27 and TRBJ2-5; possible D gene TRBD1, 6 bases. V lost 6 bases and J 4 bases, leaving 12 bases between the germline ends. Per the germline V gene, CDR1 is MNHEY and CDR2 is SMNVEV (reference sequence). The CDR3 runs to 13 residues. The CDR3 spells CASRISGAETQYF. In DNA form, the CDR3 reads TGTGCCAGCAGAATCTCAGGGGCAGAGACCCAGTACTTC.

The genes are TRBV5-4 and TRBJ2-2; TRBD1 matches 7 bases. The CDR3 totals 15 residues. The germline gives CDR1 SGHNT, CDR2 YYREEE (reference sequence). With 3 bases clipped from V and 4 bases from J, the junction kept 6 bases outside the gene matches. This CDR3 reads CASSSTGTFTGELFF. The DNA of the CDR3 is TGTGCCAGCAGCTCGACAGGGACCTTCACCGGGGAGCTGTTTTTT.

This chain joins TRBV6-1 and TRBJ1-3; D might be TRBD1 (6 bases). The germline CDR1 and CDR2 sequences are MNHNS and SASEGT. The V end lost 6 bases, the J end lost 4 bases, and 10 bases lay between the germline ends. This CDR3 has 13 amino acids. Written as DNA, the CDR3 is TGTGCCAGCAGAGAGGGGGACGGAAACACCATATATTTT. Translated: CASREGDGNTIYF.

Only a few counts were recorded for this clone. The rearrangement uses TRBV2 and TRBJ1-1; D not resolved. Trimming took off 8 bases at V and 2 bases at J, with 15 bases between the two ends. CDR3 length: 14 residues. Germline CDR1 reads SNHLY; CDR2 reads FYNNEI. The CDR3, as DNA: TGTGCCAGCTGCTTAACCCGGTCTAACACTGAAGCTTTCTTT. Translated, it gives CASCLTRSNTEAFF.

V is TRBV30 and J is TRBJ1-2; TRBD1 is a possible D gene (6 bases). The germline gives CDR1 GTSNPN, CDR2 SVGIG (reference sequence). This CDR3 is 12 amino acids long. V dropped 2 bases and J dropped 7 bases, with 11 bases sitting between them. CDR3 nucleotide sequence: TGTGCCTGGAGTAGACAGGCGGGTGGCTACACCTTC. Its protein is CAWSRQAGGYTF. Full variable domain (remainder filled in from reference TRBV30 and TRBJ1-2): SQTIHQWPATLVQPVGSPLSLECTVEGTSNPNLYWYRQAAGRGLQLLFYSVGIGQISSEVPQNLSASRPQDRQFILSSKKLLLSDSGFYLCAWSRQAGGYTFGSGTRLTVV.

This chain connects TRBV2 to TRBJ1-3; 7 nucleotides match TRBD1. The ends lost 3 bases at V and 2 bases at J; junction bases unmatched: 4. The CDR3 contains 15 residues. Germline V gene lookup returns CDR1 SNHLY and CDR2 FYNNEI. Here the CDR3 DNA reads TGTGCCAGCAGTGATGACAGGGCCACTGGAAACACCATATATTTT. Its translation is CASSDDRATGNTIYF. The full variable domain, its missing parts supplied by reference TRBV2 and TRBJ1-3, is EPEVTQTPSHQVTQMGQEVILRCVPISNHLYFYWYRQILGQKVEFLVSFYNNEISEKSEIFDDQFSVERPDGSNFTLKIRSTKLEDSAMYFCASSDDRATGNTIYFGEGSWLTVV.

The chain has TRBV4-1 and TRBJ1-5; D not resolved. Trimming left V 5 bases short and J 0 bases short, with 11 bases between. Per germline, CDR1 MGHRA and CDR2 YSYEKL. The CDR3 spans 15 residues. The CDR3 is CASSSSSNSNQPQHF. In DNA, the CDR3 is TGCGCCAGCAGCTCCAGTTCCAATAGCAATCAGCCCCAGCATTTT.

The genes are TRBV27 and TRBJ2-3, with a tentative D call TRBD2 (6 bases). Trimming took 5 bases from V and 0 from J, leaving 21 bases between them. Per germline, CDR1 MNHEY and CDR2 SMNVEV (reference sequence). The CDR3 contains 18 residues. This chain's CDR3 is CASSPPGLYLFSTDTQYF. The CDR3 nucleotides are TGTGCCAGCAGTCCCCCGGGACTTTATCTCTTTAGCACAGATACGCAGTATTTT.

The chain uses TRBV7-2 and TRBJ2-1; no reliable D call. CDR1 and CDR2 (germline): SGHTA, FQGNSA. This CDR3 has 16 amino acids. The V end was cut by 2 bases, the J end by 0 bases, with 11 bases between. CDR3 in DNA: TGTGCCAGCAGCTTATTTCCGGGTAGCTCCTACAATGAGCAGTTCTTC. Residues: CASSLFPGSSYNEQFF.

This clone was seen a few times. The chain joins TRBV6-5 to TRBJ2-7; possible D gene TRBD2, 7 bases. This CDR3 has 13 amino acids. The V gene lost 6 bases and the J gene lost 4 bases, with 13 bases spanning the gap. CDR1 is MNHEY, CDR2 SVGAGI, per germline. CDR3 sequence: CASRPAGAYEQYF. CDR3 bases: TGTGCCAGCAGACCCGCGGGGGCATACGAGCAGTACTTC.

The chain uses TRBV5-1 and TRBJ2-2, with D possibly TRBD1 on 5 matching bases. The CDR3 covers 16 residues. V dropped 4 bases and J dropped 1 base, with 14 bases sitting between them. Germline lookup yields CDR1 SGHRS and CDR2 YFSETQ. As DNA, the CDR3 is TGCGCCAGCAGCCCCTCGACAGCCCTGAACACCGGGGAGCTGTTTTTT. This translates into CASSPSTALNTGELFF.

The chain recombines TRBV2 with TRBJ1-2, with 8 bases aligning to TRBD1. The CDR3 totals 15 residues. V lost 6 bases and J lost 6; bases outside the gene matches: 12. Germline CDR1 and CDR2: SNHLY and FYNNEI. The CDR3 sequence is CASRDDRQGSHGYTF. CDR3 bases: TGTGCCAGCAGGGACGATAGACAGGGGTCGCATGGCTACACCTTC.

This chain links TRBV7-6 with TRBJ2-1; 9 bases agree with TRBD2. CDR3 length: 13 amino acids. Germline V lookup: CDR1 SGHVS, CDR2 FNYEAQ. Trimming at V came to 0 bases and at J to 11 bases, leaving 2 bases not matched to a gene. The CDR3 here is CASSLATSGQQFF. The DNA of the CDR3 is TGTGCCAGCAGCTTAGCGACTAGCGGCCAGCAGTTCTTC.

The chain combines TRBV4-1 with TRBJ2-6, with 8 bases matching TRBD1. The CDR3 totals 18 residues. Germline V CDR1 and CDR2: MGHRA, YSYEKL. Trimming took 4 bases from V and 0 from J; bases not matched to a gene: 8. DNA of the CDR3: TGCGCCAGCAGCCCCCGGGACAGGCTGCCCTCTGGGGCCAACGTCCTGACTTTC. Amino acids: CASSPRDRLPSGANVLTF.

The rearrangement links TRBV6-1 to TRBJ1-6; TRBD1 might be the D (6 bases). Per germline, CDR1 MNHNS and CDR2 SASEGT. The CDR3 length is 14 residues. V lost 8 bases and J 0 bases, leaving 8 bases between the germline ends. The CDR3 nucleotides read TGTGCCAGCGGGACAAGCTCCTATAATTCACCCCTCCACTTT. Its protein product is CASGTSSYNSPLHF.